This T cell receptor beta chain was observed in a study of T cell responses to AZD1222 COVID-19 vaccine. Study outcomes and limitations: Researchers took repertoire samples only after the peak T cell response had come. CD4 TCRs covered the whole spike, strongest at regions 160-218 and 743-854.

A note on this clone: Its matching antigen is unknown.

Profiling relied on immunoSEQ multiplex PCR, and the TCRdb table lists in-frame clones only, not all of them. The sample shows about 110,000 clones, approximately 87% of them seen only once. Trimming took off 5 bases at V and 4 bases at J, with 5 bases between the two ends. The germline V gene encodes CDR1 SNHLY and CDR2 FYNNEI. The CDR3 covers 12 residues. The receptor was isolated from an adult in good health. The material sequenced was peripheral blood, taken on day 0 of AZD1222 vaccination. This chain links TRBV2 with TRBJ2-2, with D unresolved. CDR3 sequence: CASSPPTGELFF. CDR3 DNA: TGTGCCAGCAGTCCCCCCACCGGGGAGCTGTTTTTT.